The 23 T cell receptor beta chains below were found in one sample sequenced in a study of graft-versus-host responses after intestinal transplantation. Produced via immunoSEQ multiplex PCR; TCRdb's table is partial and in-frame only. Among 15,000 to 20,000 clones, about 89% were seen once, and the ten largest hold approximately 7%. The source material was bone marrow, sampled approximately 120 days after intestinal transplantation. The receptors here all came from a human patient who received an intestinal transplant, so some T cells may come from the graft donor.

The rearrangement links TRBV19 to TRBJ2-3; D is uncertain. This CDR3 comprises 16 residues. V was trimmed by 1 base and J by 0 bases, leaving 11 bases between them. CDR1 is LNHDA, CDR2 SQIVND, per germline (reference sequence). The CDR3 bases are TGTGCCAGTAGTATAGGAGTTGCCTCTAGCACAGATACGCAGTATTTT. Translated: CASSIGVASSTDTQYF.

This chain uses TRBV5-1 with TRBJ2-7; 10 bases are a match to TRBD2. The CDR3 contains 17 residues. V trimming: 5 bases; J trimming: 1 base; junction bases outside the gene matches: 12. CDR1 SGHRS and CDR2 YFSETQ come from the germline V gene. The DNA for the CDR3 is TGCGCCAGCAGAACCGAACTTGGACTAGCGGTATCCTACGAGCAGTACTTC. This translates into CASRTELGLAVSYEQYF. Drawing the rest from reference TRBV5-1 and TRBJ2-7, the complete variable domain is KAGVTQTPRYLIKTRGQQVTLSCSPISGHRSVSWYQQTPGQGLQFLFEYFSETQRNKGNFPGRFSGRQFSNSRSEMNVSTLELGDSALYLCASRTELGLAVSYEQYFGPGTRLTVT.

A remark on this clone: This may be a read error, as it is one base from a much larger clone. Additional DNA sequences in this sample encode the identical CDR3. This sequence joins TRBV5-6 and TRBJ1-1; D may be TRBD1 (5 bases). V lost 1 base, J lost 5 bases, and 6 bases lay in between. CDR3 length equals 12 residues. Germline CDR1 reads SGHDT; CDR2 reads YYEEEE. The CDR3 DNA reads TGTGCCAGCAGCTTGAGGGGTACTGAAGCTTTCTTT. Its protein product is CASSLRGTEAFF.

This clone has only one observation. The rearrangement links TRBV4-1 to TRBJ2-1, with TRBD2 matching 9 bases. V was clipped by 2 bases and J by 0 bases; unmatched bases: 5. This CDR3 contains 17 residues. Germline assignment: CDR1 MGHRA and CDR2 YSYEKL. CDR3 amino acids: CASSQTLSGSSYNEQFF. For the CDR3, the DNA is TGCGCCAGCAGCCAAACACTTAGCGGGAGCTCCTACAATGAGCAGTTCTTC.

For the CDR3, the DNA is TGTGCCAGTAGTATTTTAGCGGGAGCTGAGCAGTTCTTC. It yields the protein CASSILAGAEQFF. The V call is TRBV19, the J call TRBJ2-1, with TRBD2 matching 9 bases. The ends lost 3 bases at V and 9 bases at J; junction bases unmatched: 3. Germline values: CDR1 LNHDA, CDR2 SQIVND (reference sequence). This CDR3 contains 13 residues.

The chain couples TRBV7-9 to TRBJ2-7; no clear D gene. This CDR3 is 14 amino acids long. V lost 4 bases, J lost 6 bases, and 16 bases lay in between. Looked up from germline, CDR1 is SEHNR and CDR2 is FQNEAQ (reference sequence). In DNA form, the CDR3 reads TGTGCCAGCAGCTCCCCTAATATCAGTTTCGAGCAGTACTTC. It is translated as CASSSPNISFEQYF.

This clone occurred once. The gene calls are TRBV28 and TRBJ2-7, with D perhaps TRBD1 (6 bases). The ends were cut back, 5 bases at V and 0 bases at J, with 17 bases in the middle. In germline, CDR1 is MDHEN, CDR2 SYDVKM. The CDR3 covers 16 residues. The CDR3 protein is CASSPLGTPNSYEQYF. CDR3 nucleotide sequence: TGTGCCAGCAGTCCTCTCGGGACACCTAACTCCTACGAGCAGTACTTC.

The rearrangement links TRBV2 to TRBJ1-5, with 9 bases lining up with TRBD1. Germline CDR1 is SNHLY and CDR2 is FYNNEI. CDR3 length: 19 amino acids. J lost 5 bases, V lost 6 bases, and 20 bases had no gene match. CDR3 sequence reads: CASRDTELPGTGKDQPQHF. DNA of the CDR3: TGTGCCAGCAGAGATACCGAACTGCCTGGGACAGGGAAAGATCAGCCCCAGCATTTT.

This chain links TRBV6-5 with TRBJ2-7; 10 nucleotides line up with TRBD1. With V trimmed by 1 base and J by 6 bases, 0 bases remained unmatched. CDR3 size: 13 residues. Germline values: CDR1 MNHEY, CDR2 SVGAGI. This CDR3 reads CASSYWDRGEQYF. CDR3 sequence (DNA): TGTGCCAGCAGTTACTGGGACAGGGGCGAGCAGTACTTC.

The J gene is TRBJ1-6, the V gene TRBV6-1; tentatively, D is TRBD1 (6 bases). V lost 0 bases to trimming and J lost 6 bases, with 9 bases between them. The CDR3 covers 15 residues. CDR1 and CDR2 from the germline V gene are MNHNS and SASEGT. The CDR3: CASSEAEQGNSPLHF. The CDR3 DNA sequence: TGTGCCAGCAGTGAAGCGGAACAGGGTAATTCACCCCTCCACTTT.

The chain is built from TRBV4-1 and TRBJ2-2; a possible D gene is TRBD2 (6 bases). Trimming cost V 0 bases and J 0 bases, with 14 bases left between them. CDR1 and CDR2 (germline): MGHRA, YSYEKL. This CDR3 spans 18 amino acids. As DNA, the CDR3 is TGCGCCAGCAGCCAAGATGTCCGGGGGTCGGCGAACACCGGGGAGCTGTTTTTT. Translated: CASSQDVRGSANTGELFF.

J is TRBJ2-2 and V is TRBV18; 9 positions agree with TRBD2. The CDR3 sequence is 15 residues long. With 1 base clipped from V and 6 bases from J, the junction kept 3 bases outside the gene matches. Germline V gene data show CDR1 as KGHSH and CDR2 as LQKENI. The CDR3 DNA reads as TGTGCCAGCTCACCACTGCGGGAGGGCCCCGGGGAGCTGTTTTTT. Amino acids: CASSPLREGPGELFF.

V gene TRBV9 combines with J gene TRBJ2-5; perhaps D is TRBD1 or TRBD2 (5 bases each). CDR1 and CDR2 from the germline V gene are SGDLS and YYNGEE. V was clipped by 3 bases and J by 3 bases, with 15 bases between them. The CDR3 consists of 15 residues. The CDR3 DNA sequence: TGTGCCAGCAGCGGCTCGGGACGGATCGAAGAGACCCAGTACTTC. Protein: CASSGSGRIEETQYF.

The genes are TRBV10-2 and TRBJ2-2; possible D gene TRBD2, 7 bases. CDR3 length: 15 residues. Trimming took off 5 bases at V and 4 bases at J, with 14 bases between the two ends. Germline V gives CDR1 WSHSY, CDR2 SAAADI. CDR3 DNA sequence: TGCGCCAGCAGTAATCGGGCGGGGGCCACCGGGGAGCTGTTTTTT. It encodes CASSNRAGATGELFF.

This chain connects TRBV15 to TRBJ2-4, with 11 bases matching TRBD2. V was clipped by 6 bases and J by 4 bases; unmatched bases: 2. The CDR3 covers 14 residues. CDR1 is LNHNV, CDR2 YYDKDF, per germline (reference sequence). The CDR3 nucleotides are TGTGCCACCAGGGGGACTAGCGGAAAAAACATTCAGTACTTC. Translating gives CATRGTSGKNIQYF.

V and J are TRBV27 and TRBJ2-1; tentatively, D is TRBD2 (6 bases). Trimming removed 3 bases at V and 2 bases at J, with 11 bases between. In germline, CDR1 is MNHEY, CDR2 SMNVEV (reference sequence). This CDR3 has 15 residues. The CDR3 DNA reads as TGTGCCAGCAGTTTCCTTGGGGGGACCTACAATGAGCAGTTCTTC. Translating gives CASSFLGGTYNEQFF.

This chain uses TRBV27 with TRBJ1-6; D unresolved. V dropped 1 base and J dropped 7 bases, with 8 bases sitting between them. The CDR3 sequence is 14 residues long. In germline, CDR1 is MNHEY, CDR2 SMNVEV (reference sequence). CDR3 nucleotide sequence: TGTGCCAGCAGTTTATACCCCTGGAATTCACCCCTCCACTTT. Protein product: CASSLYPWNSPLHF.

The chain links TRBV5-7 to TRBJ2-7, with D unresolved. TRBV5-7 is an ORF, with its function uncertain. V was cut by 3 bases and J by 7 bases, with 11 bases left in between. This CDR3 region has 12 residues. CDR3 sequence (DNA): TGTGCCAGCAGCTACGCTCCCAGGGAGCAGTACTTC. Its protein is CASSYAPREQYF.

This rearrangement joins TRBV27 to TRBJ1-1; unclear D gene. Trimming removed 5 bases at V and 1 base at J, with 8 bases between. The CDR3 consists of 13 residues. Germline V gives CDR1 MNHEY, CDR2 SMNVEV (reference sequence). The CDR3 region has the DNA TGTGCCAGCAGTGTCAGGAGGAACACTGAAGCTTTCTTT. Amino acid sequence: CASSVRRNTEAFF.

This rearrangement joins TRBV4-2 to TRBJ1-3; D not certain. The CDR3 sequence is 14 residues long. V dropped 0 bases and J dropped 3 bases, with 6 bases sitting between them. CDR1 and CDR2 from the germline V gene are LGHNA and YNFKEQ. The CDR3 DNA follows: TGTGCCAGCAGCCAAGATGATGGTGGAAACACCATATATTTT. Translating it yields CASSQDDGGNTIYF.

The chain uses TRBV28 and TRBJ2-7, with TRBD2 identical over 8 bases. The CDR3 is 15 residues long. Germline V CDR1 and CDR2: MDHEN, SYDVKM. The J segment lost 3 bases and the V segment lost 5 bases, leaving 9 bases of the junction unmatched. For the CDR3, the DNA is TGTGCCAGCAGTGTAGGGGTAGCGGGACACTACGAGCAGTACTTC. The encoded protein is CASSVGVAGHYEQYF.

This chain links TRBV9 with TRBJ2-4; either TRBD1 or TRBD2 may supply D (5 bases each). Germline-derived CDR1 and CDR2 are SGDLS and YYNGEE. V lost 0 bases to trimming and J lost 6 bases, with 13 bases between them. The CDR3 extends over 15 amino acids. The CDR3 is CASSVDGAPLNIQYF. In nucleotides, the CDR3 is TGTGCCAGCAGCGTAGACGGGGCCCCATTAAACATTCAGTACTTC.

The rearrangement uses TRBV19 and TRBJ2-7, with unresolved D. The CDR3 is made up of 15 amino acids. Trimming removed 5 bases from V and 3 bases from J, with 17 bases in between. The germline V gene has CDR1 LNHDA and CDR2 SQIVND (reference sequence). CDR3 in amino acids: CASSEEGSSLYEQYF. The DNA for the CDR3 is TGTGCCAGTAGTGAAGAAGGTAGCAGCCTCTACGAGCAGTACTTC.